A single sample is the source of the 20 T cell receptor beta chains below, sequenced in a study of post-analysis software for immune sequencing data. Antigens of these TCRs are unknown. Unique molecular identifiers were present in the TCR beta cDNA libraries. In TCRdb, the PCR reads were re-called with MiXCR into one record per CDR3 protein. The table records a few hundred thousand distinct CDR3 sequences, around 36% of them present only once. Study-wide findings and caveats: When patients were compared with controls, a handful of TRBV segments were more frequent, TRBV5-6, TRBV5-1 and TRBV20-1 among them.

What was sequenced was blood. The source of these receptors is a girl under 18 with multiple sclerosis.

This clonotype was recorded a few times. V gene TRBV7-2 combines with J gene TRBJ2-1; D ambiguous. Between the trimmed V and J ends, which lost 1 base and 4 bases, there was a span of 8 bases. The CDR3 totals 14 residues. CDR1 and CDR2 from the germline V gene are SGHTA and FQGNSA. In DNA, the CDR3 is TGTGCCAGCAGCTTAGGCTGGGTTTACAATGAGCAGTTCTTC. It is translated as CASSLGWVYNEQFF.

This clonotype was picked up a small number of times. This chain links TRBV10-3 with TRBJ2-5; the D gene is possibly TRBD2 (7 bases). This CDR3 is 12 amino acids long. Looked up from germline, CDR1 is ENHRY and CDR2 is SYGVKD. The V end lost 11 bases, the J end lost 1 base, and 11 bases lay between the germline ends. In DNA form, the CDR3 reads TGTGCCGTCGCGGGGGCCCAAGAGACCCAGTACTTC. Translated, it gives CAVAGAQETQYF.

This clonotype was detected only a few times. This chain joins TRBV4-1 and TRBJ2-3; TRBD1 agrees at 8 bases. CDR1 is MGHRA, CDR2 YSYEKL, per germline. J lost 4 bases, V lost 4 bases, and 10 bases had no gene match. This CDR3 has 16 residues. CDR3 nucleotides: TGCGCCAGCAGCCGCAATCCTCAGGGGGCGGCAGATACGCAGTATTTT. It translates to CASSRNPQGAADTQYF.

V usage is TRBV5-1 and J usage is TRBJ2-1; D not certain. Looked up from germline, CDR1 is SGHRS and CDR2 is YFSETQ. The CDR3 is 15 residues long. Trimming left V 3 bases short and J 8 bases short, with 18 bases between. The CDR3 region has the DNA TGCGCCAGCAGCTACAAGACTCGCGTCTCTGATGAGCAGTTCTTC. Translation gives CASSYKTRVSDEQFF.

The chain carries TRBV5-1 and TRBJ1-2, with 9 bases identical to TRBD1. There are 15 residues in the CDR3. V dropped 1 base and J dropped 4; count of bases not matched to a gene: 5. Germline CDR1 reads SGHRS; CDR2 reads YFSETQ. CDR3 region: CASSLNRGPSYGYTF. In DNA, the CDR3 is TGCGCCAGCAGCTTGAACAGGGGGCCGAGCTATGGCTACACCTTC.

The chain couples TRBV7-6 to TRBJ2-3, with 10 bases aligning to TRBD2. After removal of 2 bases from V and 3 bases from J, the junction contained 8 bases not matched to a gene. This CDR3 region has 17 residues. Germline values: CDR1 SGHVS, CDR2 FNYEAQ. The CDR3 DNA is TGTGCCAGCAGCTTACTCCCAGCGGGGGGGCGAACAGATACGCAGTATTTT. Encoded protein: CASSLLPAGGRTDTQYF.

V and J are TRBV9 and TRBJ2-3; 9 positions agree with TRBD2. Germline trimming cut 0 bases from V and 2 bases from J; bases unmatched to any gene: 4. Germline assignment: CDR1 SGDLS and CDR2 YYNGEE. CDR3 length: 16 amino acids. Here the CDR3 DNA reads TGTGCCAGCAGCGTAGAAGTAGCGGGGGCCACAGATACGCAGTATTTT. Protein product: CASSVEVAGATDTQYF.

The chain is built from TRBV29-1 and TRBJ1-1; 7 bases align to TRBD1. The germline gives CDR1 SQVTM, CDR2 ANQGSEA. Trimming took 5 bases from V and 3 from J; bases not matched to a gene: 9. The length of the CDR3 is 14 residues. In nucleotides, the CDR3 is TGCAGCGTTAGCCGACAGGGTCGGGACACTGAAGCTTTCTTT. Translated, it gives CSVSRQGRDTEAFF.

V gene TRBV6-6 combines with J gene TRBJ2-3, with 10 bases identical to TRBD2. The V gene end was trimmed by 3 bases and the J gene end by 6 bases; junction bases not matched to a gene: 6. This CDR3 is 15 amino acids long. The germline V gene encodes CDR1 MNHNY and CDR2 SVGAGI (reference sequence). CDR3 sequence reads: CASSYPSGGMDTQYF. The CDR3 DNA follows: TGTGCCAGCAGTTATCCTAGCGGGGGTATGGATACGCAGTATTTT.

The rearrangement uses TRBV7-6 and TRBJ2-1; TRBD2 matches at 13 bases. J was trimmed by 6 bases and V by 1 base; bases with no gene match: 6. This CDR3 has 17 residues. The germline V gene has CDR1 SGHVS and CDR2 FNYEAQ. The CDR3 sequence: CASSLGLLAGGLNEQFF. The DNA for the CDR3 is TGTGCCAGCAGCTTAGGGCTACTAGCGGGGGGGCTCAATGAGCAGTTCTTC.

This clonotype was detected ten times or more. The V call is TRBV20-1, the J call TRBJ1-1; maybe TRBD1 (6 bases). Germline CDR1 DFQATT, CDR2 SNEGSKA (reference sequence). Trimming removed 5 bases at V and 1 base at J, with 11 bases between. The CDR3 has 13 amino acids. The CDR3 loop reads CSAHDRRNTEAFF. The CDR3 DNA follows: TGCAGTGCTCACGACAGGAGGAACACTGAAGCTTTCTTT.

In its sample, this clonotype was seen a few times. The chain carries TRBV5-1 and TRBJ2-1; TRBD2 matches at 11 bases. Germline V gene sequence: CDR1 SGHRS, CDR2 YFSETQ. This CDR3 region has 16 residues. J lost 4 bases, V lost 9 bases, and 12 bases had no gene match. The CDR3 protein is CATNNGVAGGYNEQFF. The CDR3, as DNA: TGCGCCACCAACAACGGAGTAGCGGGGGGGTACAATGAGCAGTTCTTC.

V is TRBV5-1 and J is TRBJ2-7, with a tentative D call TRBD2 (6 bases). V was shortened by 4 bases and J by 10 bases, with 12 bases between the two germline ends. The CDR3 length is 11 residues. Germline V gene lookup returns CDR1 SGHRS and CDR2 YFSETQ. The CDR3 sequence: CASSLGGDQYF. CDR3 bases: TGCGCCAGCAGCCTGGGGGGTGACCAGTACTTC. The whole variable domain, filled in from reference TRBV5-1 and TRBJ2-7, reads KAGVTQTPRYLIKTRGQQVTLSCSPISGHRSVSWYQQTPGQGLQFLFEYFSETQRNKGNFPGRFSGRQFSNSRSEMNVSTLELGDSALYLCASSLGGDQYFGPGTRLTVT.

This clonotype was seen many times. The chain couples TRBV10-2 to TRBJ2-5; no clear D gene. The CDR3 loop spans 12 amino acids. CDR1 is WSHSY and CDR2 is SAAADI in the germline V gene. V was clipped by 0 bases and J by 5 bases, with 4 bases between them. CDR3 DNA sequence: TGCGCCAGCAGTGAGTCCCGGGAGACCCAGTACTTC. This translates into CASSESRETQYF.

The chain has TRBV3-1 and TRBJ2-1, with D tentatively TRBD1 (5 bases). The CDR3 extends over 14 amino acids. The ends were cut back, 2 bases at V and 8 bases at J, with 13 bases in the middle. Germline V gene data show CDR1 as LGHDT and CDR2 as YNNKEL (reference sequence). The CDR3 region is CASSQRWGGDEQFF. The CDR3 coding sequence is TGTGCCAGCAGCCAAAGGTGGGGCGGTGATGAGCAGTTCTTC.

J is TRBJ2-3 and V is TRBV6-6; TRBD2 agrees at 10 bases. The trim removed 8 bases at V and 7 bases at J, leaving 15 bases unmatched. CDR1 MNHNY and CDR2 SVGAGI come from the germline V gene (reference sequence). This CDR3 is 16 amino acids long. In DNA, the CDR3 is TGTGCCAGCCGTGATCCTGGGCTAGCGGGGGTTAATACGCAGTATTTT. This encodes CASRDPGLAGVNTQYF.

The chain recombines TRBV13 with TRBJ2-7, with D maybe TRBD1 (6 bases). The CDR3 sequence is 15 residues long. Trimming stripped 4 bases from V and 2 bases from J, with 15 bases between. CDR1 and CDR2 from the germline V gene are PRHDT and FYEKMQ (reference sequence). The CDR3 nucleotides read TGTGCCAGCAGCTCACCCCGGACAGTCACCTACGAGCAGTACTTC. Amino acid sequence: CASSSPRTVTYEQYF.

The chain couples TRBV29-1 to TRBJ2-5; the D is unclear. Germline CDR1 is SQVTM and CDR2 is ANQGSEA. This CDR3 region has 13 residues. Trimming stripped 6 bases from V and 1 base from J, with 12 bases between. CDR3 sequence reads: CSVGMGGQETQYF. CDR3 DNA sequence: TGCAGCGTGGGGATGGGCGGCCAAGAGACCCAGTACTTC.

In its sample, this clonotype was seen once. CDR3 sequence: CASSFTLAGGLRETQYF. As DNA, the CDR3 is TGTGCCAGCAGTTTTACCCTGGCGGGGGGGCTTCGGGAGACCCAGTACTTC. J is TRBJ2-7 and V is TRBV12-3 or TRBV12-4; 9 bases map to TRBD2. Gene TRBJ2-5 matches the end of the DNA better, so the J call may be wrong. This CDR3 region has 17 residues.

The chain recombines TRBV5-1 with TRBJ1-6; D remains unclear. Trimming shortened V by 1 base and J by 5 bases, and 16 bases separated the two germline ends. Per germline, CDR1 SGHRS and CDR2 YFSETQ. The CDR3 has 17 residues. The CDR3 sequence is CASSLRVSSFDNSPLHF. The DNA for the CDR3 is TGCGCCAGCAGCTTGCGGGTCAGCTCATTCGATAATTCACCCCTCCACTTT.